Included here is one T cell receptor beta chain sequence, with context. Antigen specificity is unknown. Individual cDNA molecules carried attached unique molecular identifiers. MiXCR was run by TCRdb on the 5' RACE reads, yielding one entry per CDR3 protein. The sample includes some 31,000 distinct CDR3 sequences, roughly 6% of them seen just once. This sample is part of a study of early T cells in non-severe SARS-CoV-2 infection. Study overall: Chains were not paired, and sequencing was done on bulk RNA from unsorted whole blood. Study-level findings and limits: Anti-spike CD8 responses were favored by VDJdb matching, which missed private and CD4 specificities.

Trimming removed 8 bases at V and 4 bases at J, with 15 bases between. This CDR3 region has 13 residues. The chain employs TRBV12-3 or TRBV12-4 and TRBJ2-7, with D perhaps TRBD2 (5 bases). What was sequenced was whole blood. The clonotype was recovered from an adult who was a healthcare worker with PCR-confirmed SARS-CoV-2 infection or an uninfected control (not recorded which). CDR3 protein: CASATAEGYEQYF. The CDR3, as DNA: TGTGCCAGCGCGACGGCAGAGGGATACGAGCAGTACTTC.